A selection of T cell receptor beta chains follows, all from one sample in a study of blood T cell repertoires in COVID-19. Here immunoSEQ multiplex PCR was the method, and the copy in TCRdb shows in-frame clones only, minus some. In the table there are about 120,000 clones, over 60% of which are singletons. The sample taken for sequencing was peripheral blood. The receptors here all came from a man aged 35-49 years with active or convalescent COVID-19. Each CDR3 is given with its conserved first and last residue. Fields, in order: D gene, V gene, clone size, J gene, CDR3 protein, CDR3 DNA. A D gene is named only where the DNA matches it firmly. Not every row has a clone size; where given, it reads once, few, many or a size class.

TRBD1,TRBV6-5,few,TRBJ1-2,CASSQQGGYGYTF,TGTGCCAGCAGTCAACAGGGGGGATATGGCTACACCTTC
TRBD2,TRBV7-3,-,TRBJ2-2,CASSSVSGGNTGELFF,TGTGCCAGCAGCTCCGTTAGCGGGGGTAACACCGGGGAGCTGTTTTTT
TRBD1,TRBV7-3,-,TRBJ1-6,CASSMTGPNSPLHF,TGCGCCAGCAGCATGACAGGGCCCAATTCACCCCTCCACTTT
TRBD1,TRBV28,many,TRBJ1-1,CASSTPGTARNKEAFF,TGTGCCAGCAGTACCCCTGGGACAGCCCGTAACAAGGAAGCTTTCTTT
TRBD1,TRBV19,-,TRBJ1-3,CASSVTGQGVSGNTIYF,TGTGCCAGTAGTGTTACGGGACAGGGGGTTTCTGGAAACACCATATATTTT
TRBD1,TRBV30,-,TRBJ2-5,CAWDRGQETQYF,TGTGCCTGGGACAGGGGGCAAGAGACCCAGTACTTC
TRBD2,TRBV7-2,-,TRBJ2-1,CASSLAPGTRIHEQFF,TGTGCCAGCAGCTTAGCTCCGGGGACTAGGATCCATGAGCAGTTCTTC
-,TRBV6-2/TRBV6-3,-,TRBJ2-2,CASSLLEVTGELFF,TGTGCCAGCAGTTTGTTGGAGGTTACCGGGGAGCTGTTTTTT
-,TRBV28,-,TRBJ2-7,CASRGSGGYYEQYF,TGTGCCAGCCGAGGGTCGGGTGGGTACTACGAGCAGTACTTC
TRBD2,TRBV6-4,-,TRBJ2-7,CASSASGTSGGMYEQYF,TGTGCCAGCAGTGCCTCCGGGACTAGCGGGGGCATGTACGAGCAGTACTTC
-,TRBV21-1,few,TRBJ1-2,CASSKNHRAFDGYTF,TGTGCCAGCAGCAAAAACCACAGGGCGTTTGATGGCTACACCTTC
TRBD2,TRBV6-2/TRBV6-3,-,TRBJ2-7,CASSSPLAGGRLTYEQYF,TGTGCCAGCAGTTCCCCGCTAGCGGGGGGCCGACTTACGTACGAGCAGTACTTC
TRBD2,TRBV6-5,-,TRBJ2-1,CASSAWRGGSEQFF,TGTGCCAGCAGCGCCTGGCGGGGGGGGAGTGAGCAGTTCTTC
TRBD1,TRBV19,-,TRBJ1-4,CASSIIRGQGREKLFF,TGTGCCAGTAGTATTATTAGGGGGCAGGGCCGTGAAAAACTGTTTTTT
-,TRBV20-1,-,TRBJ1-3,CSASLAYKTGNTIYF,TGCAGTGCTAGTCTCGCTTACAAGACTGGAAACACCATATATTTT
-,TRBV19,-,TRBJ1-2,CASSIKTGYGYTF,TGTGCCAGTAGTATAAAGACAGGCTATGGCTACACCTTC
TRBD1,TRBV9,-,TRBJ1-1,CASSPRDRLMNTEAFF,TGTGCCAGCAGCCCTCGGGACAGGCTAATGAACACTGAAGCTTTCTTT
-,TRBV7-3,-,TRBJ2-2,CASSSPESMAGELFF,TGTGCCAGCAGCTCCCCCGAGAGTATGGCCGGGGAGCTGTTTTTT
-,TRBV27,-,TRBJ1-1,CASIRVLFGSGGGTEAFF,TGTGCCAGCATTCGCGTATTATTCGGTTCCGGGGGGGGGACTGAAGCTTTCTTT
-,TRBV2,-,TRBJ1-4,CASSEGGKGNEKLFF,TGTGCCAGCAGTGAAGGAGGGAAAGGGAATGAAAAACTGTTTTTT
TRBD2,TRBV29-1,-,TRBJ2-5,CSVVAGNLPETQYF,TGCAGCGTTGTAGCGGGGAACCTTCCGGAGACCCAGTACTTC
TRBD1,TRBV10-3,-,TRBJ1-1,CAISGQGGGGAFF,TGTGCCATCAGTGGACAGGGCGGAGGGGGAGCTTTCTTT
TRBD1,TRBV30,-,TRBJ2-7,CASTGGLIPSYEQYF,TGTGCCTCCACAGGGGGCCTGATCCCCTCCTACGAGCAGTACTTC
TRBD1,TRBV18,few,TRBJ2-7,CASSPTTGDEQYF,TGTGCCAGCTCACCTACGACAGGGGACGAGCAGTACTTC
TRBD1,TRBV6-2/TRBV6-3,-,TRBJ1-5,CASSRTGGASNQPQHF,TGTGCCAGCAGTCGGACAGGGGGGGCGAGCAATCAGCCCCAGCATTTT
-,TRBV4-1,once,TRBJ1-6,CASSQDVGAPLHF,TGCGCCAGCAGCCAAGATGTAGGGGCGCCCCTCCACTTT
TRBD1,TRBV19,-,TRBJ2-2,CASATGYTGELFF,TGTGCCAGTGCGACAGGGTACACCGGGGAGCTGTTTTTT
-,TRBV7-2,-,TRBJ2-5,CASSLAGGGAWETQYF,TGTGCCAGCAGCTTAGCGGGTGGGGGCGCTTGGGAGACCCAGTACTTC
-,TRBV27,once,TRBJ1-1,CASSLVGATEAFF,TGTGCCAGCAGTTTGGTGGGGGCTACTGAAGCTTTCTTT
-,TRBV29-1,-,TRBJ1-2,CSVEAASGYTF,TGCAGCGTTGAGGCGGCCAGTGGCTACACCTTC
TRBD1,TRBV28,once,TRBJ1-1,CASSLGQPGRVEDTEAFF,TGTGCCAGCAGTTTGGGACAGCCTGGTAGGGTGGAGGACACTGAAGCTTTCTTT
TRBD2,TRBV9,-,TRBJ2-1,CASSGGTSGNEQFF,TGTGCCAGCAGCGGGGGGACTAGCGGCAATGAGCAGTTCTTC
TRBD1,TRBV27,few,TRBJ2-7,CASSHGQGNYEQYF,TGTGCCAGCAGTCACGGACAGGGGAACTACGAGCAGTACTTC
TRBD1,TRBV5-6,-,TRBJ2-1,CASSFPGGNEQFF,TGTGCCAGCAGCTTCCCAGGGGGCAATGAGCAGTTCTTC
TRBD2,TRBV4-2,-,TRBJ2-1,CASSQVAGEGYNEQFF,TGTGCCAGCAGCCAAGTGGCGGGAGAGGGCTACAATGAGCAGTTCTTC
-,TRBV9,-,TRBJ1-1,CASSVSAGGTEAFF,TGTGCCAGCAGCGTAAGCGCGGGAGGAACTGAAGCTTTCTTT
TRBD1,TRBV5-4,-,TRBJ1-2,CASSLTGTVGYTF,TGTGCCAGCAGCTTGACAGGGACAGTCGGCTACACCTTC
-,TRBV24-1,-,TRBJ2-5,CATSPGGQETQYF,TGTGCCACCAGTCCCGGAGGCCAAGAGACCCAGTACTTC
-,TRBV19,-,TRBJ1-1,CASSIGGRGTEAFF,TGTGCCAGTAGTATAGGAGGGCGCGGTACTGAAGCTTTCTTT
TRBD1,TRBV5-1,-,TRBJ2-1,CASSLGQGGPYNEQFF,TGCGCCAGCAGCTTGGGACAGGGCGGACCCTACAATGAGCAGTTCTTC
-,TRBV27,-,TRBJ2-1,CASSLSPLYNEQFF,TGTGCCAGCAGTTTATCCCCCCTCTACAATGAGCAGTTCTTC
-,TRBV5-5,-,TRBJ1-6,CASSFQIRGNSPLHF,TGTGCCAGCAGCTTCCAGATCAGGGGCAATTCACCCCTCCACTTT
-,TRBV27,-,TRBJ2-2,CASSLRVNTGELFF,TGTGCCAGCAGTTTGCGAGTTAACACCGGGGAGCTGTTTTTT
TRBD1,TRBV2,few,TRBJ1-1,CAHTSPTGGPEAFF,TGTGCCCATACCTCCCCAACAGGGGGCCCTGAAGCTTTCTTT
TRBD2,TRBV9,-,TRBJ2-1,CASSYGTSGPKPYNEQFF,TGTGCCAGCAGCTACGGGACTAGCGGACCGAAACCTTACAATGAGCAGTTCTTC